Below, one TCR beta chain is given with its context. The antigen is undetermined. One junction end disagrees with the germline gene, perhaps due to a read error. This specimen belongs to a study of cytomegalovirus exposure and HLA in healthy donors. Turning to the study itself: T cells numbering about 180 million yielded 95 million to 140 million unique TCR beta sequences in an earlier analysis. Findings and caveats of the study: The only immune exposure information that was available was CMV serostatus. In a later analysis, TCR association rates varied by HLA locus: DRB1 most, HLA-C fewest. High sensitivity and specificity were reportedly achieved when the classifier diagnosed cytomegalovirus status.

The PCR contained 60 Vbeta and 13 Jbeta primers. TCRdb's copy holds only in-frame clones and misses some; the assay was immunoSEQ multiplex PCR. The sample includes 100,000 to 150,000 clones, 80% of them seen just once. The CDR3 is 17 residues long. Germline CDR1 is SEHNR and CDR2 is FQNEAQ (reference sequence). The source material was PBMCs. This chain uses TRBV7-9 with TRBJ2-4; TRBD1 matches at 11 bases. This TCR was sampled from a female donor in good health and CMV-seronegative. The CDR3 DNA reads TGTTCCAGCAGCGGGGACAGGGGGGCCCTAGCCAAAAACATTCAGTACTTC. Residues: CSSSGDRGALAKNIQYF.